This T cell receptor (beta chain) was sequenced in a study of cytomegalovirus exposure and HLA in healthy donors. Study conclusions and caveats: The authors enumerated 180 or so TCR beta chains as linked to cytomegalovirus.

Germline CDR1 LNHNV, CDR2 YYDKDF (reference sequence). The CDR3 extends over 15 amino acids. Trimming stripped 0 bases from V and 4 bases from J, with 11 bases between. Comments on this clone: Antigen: not known.

This PCR relied on a set of 60 Vbeta primers and 13 Jbeta primers. Method: immunoSEQ multiplex PCR; TCRdb's copy keeps in-frame clones and lacks some. The sample holds 200,000 to 300,000 clones; 85% are singletons and the top ten take 0.24%. This TCR was sampled from a girl aged 2-10 years in good health and CMV-seronegative. V usage is TRBV15 and J usage is TRBJ2-3; D not resolved. The sample comprised PBMCs. CDR3 residues: CATSRDLVLPDTQYF. CDR3 sequence (DNA): TGTGCCACCAGCAGAGATCTAGTTCTCCCAGATACGCAGTATTTT.